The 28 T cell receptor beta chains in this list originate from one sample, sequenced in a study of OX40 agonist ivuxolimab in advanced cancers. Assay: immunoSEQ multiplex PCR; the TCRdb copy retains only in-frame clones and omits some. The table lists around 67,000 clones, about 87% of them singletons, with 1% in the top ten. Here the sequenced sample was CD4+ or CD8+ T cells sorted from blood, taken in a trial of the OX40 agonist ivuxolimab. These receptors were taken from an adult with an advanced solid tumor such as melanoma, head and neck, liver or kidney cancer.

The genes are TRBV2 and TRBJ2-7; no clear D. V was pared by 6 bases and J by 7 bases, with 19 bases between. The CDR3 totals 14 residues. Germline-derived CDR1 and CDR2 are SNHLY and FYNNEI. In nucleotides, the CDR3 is TGTGCCAGCAGCCCCCGGCGCGCAAAAGTAGAGCAGTACTTC. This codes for CASSPRRAKVEQYF.

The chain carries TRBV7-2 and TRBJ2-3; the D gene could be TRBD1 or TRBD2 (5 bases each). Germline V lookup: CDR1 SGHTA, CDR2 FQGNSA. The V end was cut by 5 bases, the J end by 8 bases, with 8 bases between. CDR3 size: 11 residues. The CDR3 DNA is TGTGCCAGCAGCCTTGGGGGTACGCAGTATTTT. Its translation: CASSLGGTQYF.

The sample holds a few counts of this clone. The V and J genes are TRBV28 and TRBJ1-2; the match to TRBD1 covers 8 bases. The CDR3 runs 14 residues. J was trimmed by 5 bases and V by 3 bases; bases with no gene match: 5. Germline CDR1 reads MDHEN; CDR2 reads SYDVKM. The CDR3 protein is CASSFRDRHYGYTF. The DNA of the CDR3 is TGTGCCAGCAGTTTCAGGGACAGGCATTATGGCTACACCTTC.

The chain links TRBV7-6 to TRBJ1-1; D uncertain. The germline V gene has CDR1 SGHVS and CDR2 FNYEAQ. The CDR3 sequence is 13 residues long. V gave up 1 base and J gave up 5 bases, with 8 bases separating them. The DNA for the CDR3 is TGTGCCAGCAGCTTAGGGAGGGAGACTGAAGCTTTCTTT. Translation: CASSLGRETEAFF.

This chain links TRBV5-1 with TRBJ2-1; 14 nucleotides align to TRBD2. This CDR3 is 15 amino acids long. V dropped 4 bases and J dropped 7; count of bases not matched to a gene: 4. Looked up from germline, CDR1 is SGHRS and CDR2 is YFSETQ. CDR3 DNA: TGCGCCAGCAGCGGACTAGCGGGAGGACCAAATGAGCAGTTCTTC. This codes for CASSGLAGGPNEQFF.

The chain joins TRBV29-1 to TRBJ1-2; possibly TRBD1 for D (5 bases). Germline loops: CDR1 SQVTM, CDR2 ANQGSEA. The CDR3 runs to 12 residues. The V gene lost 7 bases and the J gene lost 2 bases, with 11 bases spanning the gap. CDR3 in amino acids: CSDSRGNYGYTF. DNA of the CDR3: TGCAGCGATAGTAGGGGAAACTATGGCTACACCTTC.

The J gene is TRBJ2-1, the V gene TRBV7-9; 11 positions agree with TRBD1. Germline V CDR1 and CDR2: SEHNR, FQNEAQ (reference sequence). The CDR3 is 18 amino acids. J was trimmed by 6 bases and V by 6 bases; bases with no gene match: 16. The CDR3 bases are TGTGCCAGCAGTGCGGGACAGGGGGTGGACTACCCGGCCAATGAGCAGTTCTTC. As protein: CASSAGQGVDYPANEQFF.

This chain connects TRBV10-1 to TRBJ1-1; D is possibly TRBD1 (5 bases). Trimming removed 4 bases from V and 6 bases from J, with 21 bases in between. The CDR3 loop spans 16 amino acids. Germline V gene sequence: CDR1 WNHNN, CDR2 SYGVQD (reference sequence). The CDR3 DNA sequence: TGCGCCAGCAGTGTGCCCCCGACAGACCTAAGGGCTGAAGCTTTCTTT. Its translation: CASSVPPTDLRAEAFF.

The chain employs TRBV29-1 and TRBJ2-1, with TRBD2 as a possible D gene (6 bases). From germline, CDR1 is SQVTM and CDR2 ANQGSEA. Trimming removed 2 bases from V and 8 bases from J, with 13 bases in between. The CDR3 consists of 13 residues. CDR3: CSVEQLAEDEQFF. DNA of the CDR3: TGCAGCGTTGAACAACTAGCTGAGGATGAGCAGTTCTTC.

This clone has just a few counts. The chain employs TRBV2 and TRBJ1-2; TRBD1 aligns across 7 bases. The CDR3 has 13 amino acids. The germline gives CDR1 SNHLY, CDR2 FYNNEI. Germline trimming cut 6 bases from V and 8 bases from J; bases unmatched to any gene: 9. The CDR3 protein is CASSQGGGAGYTF. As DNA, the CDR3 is TGTGCCAGCAGCCAGGGGGGGGGCGCGGGCTACACCTTC.

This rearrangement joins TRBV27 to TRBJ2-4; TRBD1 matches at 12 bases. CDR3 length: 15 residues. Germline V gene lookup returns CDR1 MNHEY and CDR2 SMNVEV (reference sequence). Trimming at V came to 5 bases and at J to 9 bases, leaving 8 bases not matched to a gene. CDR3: CASSPSGTGGSIQYF. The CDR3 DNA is TGTGCCAGCAGTCCATCCGGGACAGGGGGCTCCATTCAGTACTTC.

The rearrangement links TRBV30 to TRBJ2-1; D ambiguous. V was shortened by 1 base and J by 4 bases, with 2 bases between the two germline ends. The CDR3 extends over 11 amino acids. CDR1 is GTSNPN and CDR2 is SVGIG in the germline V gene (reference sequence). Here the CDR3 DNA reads TGTGCCTGGAGTGAGTACAATGAGCAGTTCTTC. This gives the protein CAWSEYNEQFF.

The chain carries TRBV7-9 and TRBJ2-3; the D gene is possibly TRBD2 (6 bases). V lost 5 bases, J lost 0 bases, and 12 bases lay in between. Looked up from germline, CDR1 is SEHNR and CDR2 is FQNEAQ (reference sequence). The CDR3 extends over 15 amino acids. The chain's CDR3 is CASSTGLLSTDTQYF. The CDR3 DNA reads TGTGCCAGCAGCACGGGACTGCTAAGCACAGATACGCAGTATTTT.

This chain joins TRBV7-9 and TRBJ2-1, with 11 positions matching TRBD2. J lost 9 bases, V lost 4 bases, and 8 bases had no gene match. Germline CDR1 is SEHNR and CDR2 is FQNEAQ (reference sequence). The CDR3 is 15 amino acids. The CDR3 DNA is TGTGCCAGCAGCTCTAGACTAGCGGGATCTCCTGAGCAGTTCTTC. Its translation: CASSSRLAGSPEQFF. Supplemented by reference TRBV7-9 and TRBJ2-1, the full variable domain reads DTGVSQNPRHKITKRGQNVTFRCDPISEHNRLYWYRQTLGQGPEFLTYFQNEAQLEKSRLLSDRFSAERPKGSFSTLEIQRTEQGDSAMYLCASSSRLAGSPEQFFGPGTRLTVL.

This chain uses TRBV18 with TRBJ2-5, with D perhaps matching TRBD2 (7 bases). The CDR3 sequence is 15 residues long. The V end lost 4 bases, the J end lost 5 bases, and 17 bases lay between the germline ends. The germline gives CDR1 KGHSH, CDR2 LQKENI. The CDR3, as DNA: TGTGCCAGCTCACAGAACGCGGGGGCTGGGGAGACCCAGTACTTC. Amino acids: CASSQNAGAGETQYF. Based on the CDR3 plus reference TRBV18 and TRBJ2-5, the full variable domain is NAGVMQNPRHLVRRRGQEARLRCSPMKGHSHVYWYRQLPEEGLKFMVYLQKENIIDESGMPKERFSAEFPKEGPSILRIQQVVRGDSAAYFCASSQNAGAGETQYFGPGTRLLVL.

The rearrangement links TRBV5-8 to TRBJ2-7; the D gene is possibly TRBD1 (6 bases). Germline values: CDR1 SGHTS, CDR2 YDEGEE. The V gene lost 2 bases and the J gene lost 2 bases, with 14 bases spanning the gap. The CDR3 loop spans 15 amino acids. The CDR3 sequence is CASSFGQLITYEQYF. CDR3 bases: TGTGCCAGCAGCTTTGGACAGCTGATTACCTACGAGCAGTACTTC.

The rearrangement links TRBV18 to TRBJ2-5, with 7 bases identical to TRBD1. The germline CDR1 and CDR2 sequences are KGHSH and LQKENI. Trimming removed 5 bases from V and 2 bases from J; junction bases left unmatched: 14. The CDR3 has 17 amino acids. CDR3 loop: CASSTKGPGGSQETQYF. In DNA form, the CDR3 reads TGTGCCAGCTCAACCAAAGGACCAGGGGGTAGTCAAGAGACCCAGTACTTC.

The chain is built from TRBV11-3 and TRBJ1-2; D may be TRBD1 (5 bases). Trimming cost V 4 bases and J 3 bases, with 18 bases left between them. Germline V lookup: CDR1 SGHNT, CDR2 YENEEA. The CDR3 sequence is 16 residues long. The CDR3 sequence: CASSSSTGLGDYGYTF. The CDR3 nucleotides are TGTGCCAGCAGCTCATCCACAGGTCTCGGGGACTATGGCTACACCTTC. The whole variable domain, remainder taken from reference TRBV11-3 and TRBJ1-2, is EAGVVQSPRYKIIEKKQPVAFWCNPISGHNTLYWYLQNLGQGPELLIRYENEEAVDDSQLPKDRFSAERLKGVDSTLKIQPAELGDSAVYLCASSSSTGLGDYGYTFGSGTRLTVV.

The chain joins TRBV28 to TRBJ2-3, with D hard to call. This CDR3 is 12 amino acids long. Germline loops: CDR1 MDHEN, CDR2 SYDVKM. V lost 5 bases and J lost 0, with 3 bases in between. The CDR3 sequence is CASSTSTDTQYF. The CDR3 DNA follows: TGTGCCAGCAGTACTAGCACAGATACGCAGTATTTT.

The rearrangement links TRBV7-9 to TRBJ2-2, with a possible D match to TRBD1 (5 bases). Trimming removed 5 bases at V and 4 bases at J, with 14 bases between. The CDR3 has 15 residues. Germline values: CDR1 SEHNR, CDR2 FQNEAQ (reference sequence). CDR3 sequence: CASSPNKGRTGELFF. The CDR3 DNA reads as TGTGCCAGCAGCCCGAACAAGGGGCGCACCGGGGAGCTGTTTTTT.

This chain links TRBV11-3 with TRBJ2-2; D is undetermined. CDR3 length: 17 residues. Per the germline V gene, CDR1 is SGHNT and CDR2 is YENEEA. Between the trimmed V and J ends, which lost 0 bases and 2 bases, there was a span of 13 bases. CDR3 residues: CASSLDPGVANTGELFF. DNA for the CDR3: TGTGCCAGCAGCTTAGATCCAGGAGTTGCCAACACCGGGGAGCTGTTTTTT.

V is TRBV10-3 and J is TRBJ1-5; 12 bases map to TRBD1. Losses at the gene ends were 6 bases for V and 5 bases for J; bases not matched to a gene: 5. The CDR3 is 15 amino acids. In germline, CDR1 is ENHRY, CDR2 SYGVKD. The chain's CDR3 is CAISPGQGAHQPQHF. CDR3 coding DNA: TGTGCCATCAGCCCGGGACAGGGGGCTCATCAGCCCCAGCATTTT.

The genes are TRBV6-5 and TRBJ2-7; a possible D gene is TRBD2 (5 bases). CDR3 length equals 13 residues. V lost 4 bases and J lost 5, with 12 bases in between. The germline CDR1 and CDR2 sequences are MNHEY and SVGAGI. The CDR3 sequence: CASSSPFGDEQYF. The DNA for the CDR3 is TGTGCCAGCAGTTCCCCGTTCGGGGACGAGCAGTACTTC.

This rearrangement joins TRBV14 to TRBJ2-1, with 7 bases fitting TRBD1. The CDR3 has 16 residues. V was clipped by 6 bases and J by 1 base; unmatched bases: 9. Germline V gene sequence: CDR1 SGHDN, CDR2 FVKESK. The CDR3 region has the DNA TGTGCCAGCAGTCCTCCGGGACAGCTTTCCTACAATGAGCAGTTCTTC. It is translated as CASSPPGQLSYNEQFF. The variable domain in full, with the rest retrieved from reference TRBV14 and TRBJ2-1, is EAGVTQFPSHSVIEKGQTVTLRCDPISGHDNLYWYRRVMGKEIKFLLHFVKESKQDESGMPNNRFLAERTGGTYSTLKVQPAELEDSGVYFCASSPPGQLSYNEQFFGPGTRLTVL.

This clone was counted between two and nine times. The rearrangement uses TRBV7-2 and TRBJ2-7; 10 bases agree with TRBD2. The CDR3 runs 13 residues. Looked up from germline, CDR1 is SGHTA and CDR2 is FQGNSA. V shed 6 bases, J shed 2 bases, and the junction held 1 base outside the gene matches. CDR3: CASRGLAAYEQYF. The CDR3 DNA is TGTGCCAGCAGAGGACTAGCGGCCTACGAGCAGTACTTC.

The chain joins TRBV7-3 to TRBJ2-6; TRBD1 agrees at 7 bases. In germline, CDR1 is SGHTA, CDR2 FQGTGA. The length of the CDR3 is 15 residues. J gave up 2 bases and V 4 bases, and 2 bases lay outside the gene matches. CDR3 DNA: TGTGCCAGCAGCTACAGGGGTACTGGGGCCAACGTCCTGACTTTC. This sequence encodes CASSYRGTGANVLTF.

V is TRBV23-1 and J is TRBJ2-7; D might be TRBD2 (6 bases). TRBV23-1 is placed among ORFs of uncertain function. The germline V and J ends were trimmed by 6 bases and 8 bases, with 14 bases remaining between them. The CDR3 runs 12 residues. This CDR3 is CASSLHGGKQYF. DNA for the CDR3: TGCGCCAGCAGCCTCCACGGAGGGAAGCAGTACTTC.

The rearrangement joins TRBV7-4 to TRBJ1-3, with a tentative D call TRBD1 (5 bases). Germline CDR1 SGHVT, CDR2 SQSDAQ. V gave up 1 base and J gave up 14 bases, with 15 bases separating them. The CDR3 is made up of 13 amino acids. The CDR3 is CASSLEGQGVVYF. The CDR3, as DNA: TGTGCCAGCAGCTTAGAAGGTCAGGGCGTCGTATATTTT. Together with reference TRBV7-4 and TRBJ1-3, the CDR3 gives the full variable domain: GAGVSQSPRYKVAKRGRDVALRCDSISGHVTLYWYRQTLGQGSEVLTYSQSDAQRDKSGRPSGRFSAERPERSVSTLKIQRTEQGDSAVYLCASSLEGQGVVYFGEGSWLTVV.